Listed below are T cell receptor beta chains from one sample, sequenced in a study of post-analysis software for immune sequencing data. TCRdb used MiXCR to reprocess the PCR reads, holding one entry per CDR3 protein. The sample includes 380,000 or so distinct CDR3 sequences, less than 35% of them seen just once. The sample comprised blood. Receptors were obtained from a girl aged 10 to 17 with multiple sclerosis. CDR3s include the opening cysteine and the closing phenylalanine or tryptophan. The order of the fields is V gene, J gene, CDR3 protein.

>TRBV30|TRBJ2-2
CAWSHGYAGELFF
>TRBV6-2/TRBV6-3|NA
CASSPRPGVPYEQYF
>TRBV12-3/TRBV12-4|TRBJ2-3
CASILGTSLKDTQYF
>TRBV12-3/TRBV12-4|TRBJ1-6
CASRSEGPLHF
>TRBV20-1|TRBJ1-2
CSAPRTGHYGYTF
>TRBV12-3/TRBV12-4|TRBJ1-4
CASSGVLGNEKLFF
>TRBV7-9|TRBJ2-1
CASSLAGAPNEQFF
>TRBV7-2|TRBJ2-7
CASSRSGGLYEQYF
>TRBV12-5|TRBJ1-5
CASGWAQGASAQPQHF
>TRBV5-1|TRBJ2-5
CASSLTWRYQETQYF
>TRBV20-1|TRBJ2-4
CSAPSGLAKNIQYF
>TRBV11-2|TRBJ2-1
CASSLGLLSYNEQFF
>TRBV5-1|TRBJ2-5
CASSSAPGPQETQYF
>TRBV4-1|TRBJ1-1
CASSVSGGAATEAFF
>TRBV5-1|TRBJ1-2
CASSFRVDYGYTF
>TRBV4-2|TRBJ2-3
CASSQDVDPGGSVSDTQYF
>TRBV29-1|TRBJ2-7
CSVQGGGSLHEQYF
>TRBV6-2/TRBV6-3|TRBJ2-7
CASSPRRTSYEQYF
>TRBV5-6|TRBJ2-3
CASSLLGQGYPDTQYF
>TRBV11-2|TRBJ2-1
CASSRDRNEQFF